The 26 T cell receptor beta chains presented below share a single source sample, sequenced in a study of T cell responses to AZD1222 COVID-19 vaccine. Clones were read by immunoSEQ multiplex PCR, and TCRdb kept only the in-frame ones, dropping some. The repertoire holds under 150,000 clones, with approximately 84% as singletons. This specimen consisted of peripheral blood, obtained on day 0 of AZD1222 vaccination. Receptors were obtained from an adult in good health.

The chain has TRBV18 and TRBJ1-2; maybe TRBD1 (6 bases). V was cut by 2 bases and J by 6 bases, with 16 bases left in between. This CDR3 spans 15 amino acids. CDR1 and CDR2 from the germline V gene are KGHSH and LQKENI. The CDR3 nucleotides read TGTGCCAGCTCACCAGAGGTTACAGGGACGGATGGCTACACCTTC. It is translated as CASSPEVTGTDGYTF.

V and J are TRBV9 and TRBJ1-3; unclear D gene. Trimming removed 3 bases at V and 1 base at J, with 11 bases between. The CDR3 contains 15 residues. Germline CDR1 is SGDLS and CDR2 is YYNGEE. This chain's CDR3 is CASSDRRASGNTIYF. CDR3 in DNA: TGTGCCAGCAGCGACCGGAGAGCTTCTGGAAACACCATATATTTT.

The chain's CDR3 is CASSTPQEGYSNQPQHF. DNA of the CDR3: TGTGCCAGCAGTACCCCCCAGGAGGGCTATAGCAATCAGCCCCAGCATTTT. J is TRBJ1-5 and V is TRBV28, with D unresolved. This CDR3 spans 17 amino acids. Trimming removed 5 bases from V and 0 bases from J, with 17 bases in between. Germline V CDR1 and CDR2: MDHEN, SYDVKM.

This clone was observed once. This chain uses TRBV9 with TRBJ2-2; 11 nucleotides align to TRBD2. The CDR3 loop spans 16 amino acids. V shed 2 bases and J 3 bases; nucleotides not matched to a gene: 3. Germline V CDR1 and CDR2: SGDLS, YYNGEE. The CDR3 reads CASSVTGLADTGELFF. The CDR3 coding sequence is TGTGCCAGCAGCGTCACGGGACTAGCGGACACCGGGGAGCTGTTTTTT.

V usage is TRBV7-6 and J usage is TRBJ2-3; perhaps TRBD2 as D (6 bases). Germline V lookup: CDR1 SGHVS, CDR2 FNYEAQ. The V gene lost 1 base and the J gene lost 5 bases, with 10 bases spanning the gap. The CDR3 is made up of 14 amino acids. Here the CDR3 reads CASSLGRGGDTQYF. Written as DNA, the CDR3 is TGTGCCAGCAGCTTAGGGCGGGGAGGAGATACGCAGTATTTT.

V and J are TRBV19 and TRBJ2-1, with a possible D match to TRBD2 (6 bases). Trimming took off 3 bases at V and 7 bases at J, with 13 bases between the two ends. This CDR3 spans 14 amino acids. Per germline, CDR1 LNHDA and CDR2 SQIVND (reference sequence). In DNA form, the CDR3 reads TGTGCCAGTAGTATTCGGGGGTCTGGGAATGAGCAGTTCTTC. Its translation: CASSIRGSGNEQFF. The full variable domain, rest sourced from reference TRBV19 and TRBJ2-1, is DGGITQSPKYLFRKEGQNVTLSCEQNLNHDAMYWYRQDPGQGLRLIYYSQIVNDFQKGDIAEGYSVSREKKESFPLTVTSAQKNPTAFYLCASSIRGSGNEQFFGPGTRLTVL.

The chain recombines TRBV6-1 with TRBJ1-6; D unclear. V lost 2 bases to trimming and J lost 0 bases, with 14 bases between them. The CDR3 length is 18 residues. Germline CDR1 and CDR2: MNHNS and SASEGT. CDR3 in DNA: TGTGCCAGCAGTGAATTCTGGGCTGAAGCCTCCTATAATTCACCCCTCCACTTT. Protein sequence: CASSEFWAEASYNSPLHF.

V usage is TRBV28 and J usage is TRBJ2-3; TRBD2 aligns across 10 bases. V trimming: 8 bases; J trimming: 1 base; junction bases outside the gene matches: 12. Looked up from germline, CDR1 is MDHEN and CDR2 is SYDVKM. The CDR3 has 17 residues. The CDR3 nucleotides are TGTGCCAGCTTCAGTCGAGCGGGAGGGCCTGGCACAGATACGCAGTATTTT. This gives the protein CASFSRAGGPGTDTQYF. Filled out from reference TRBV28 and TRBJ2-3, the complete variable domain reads DVKVTQSSRYLVKRTGEKVFLECVQDMDHENMFWYRQDPGLGLRLIYFSYDVKMKEKGDIPEGYSVSREKKERFSLILESASTNQTSMYLCASFSRAGGPGTDTQYFGPGTRLTVL.

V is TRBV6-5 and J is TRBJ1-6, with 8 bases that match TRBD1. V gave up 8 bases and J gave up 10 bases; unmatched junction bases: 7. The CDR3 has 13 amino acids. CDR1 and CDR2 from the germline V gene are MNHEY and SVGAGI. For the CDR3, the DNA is TGTGCCAGCCAGACAGGGGAGCGATCACCCCTCCACTTT. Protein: CASQTGERSPLHF.

CDR3: CSASPPLAGGDTGELFF. The CDR3 bases are TGCAGTGCTAGTCCGCCTCTAGCGGGGGGAGACACCGGGGAGCTGTTTTTT. This rearrangement joins TRBV20-1 to TRBJ2-2; 11 bases map to TRBD2. The length of the CDR3 is 17 residues. Losses at the gene ends were 3 bases for V and 3 bases for J; bases not matched to a gene: 9. From germline, CDR1 is DFQATT and CDR2 SNEGSKA (reference sequence).

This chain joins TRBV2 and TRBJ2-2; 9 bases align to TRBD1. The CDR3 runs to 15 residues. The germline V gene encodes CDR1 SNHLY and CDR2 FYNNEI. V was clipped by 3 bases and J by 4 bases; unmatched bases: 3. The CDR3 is CASSEGTGFTGELFF. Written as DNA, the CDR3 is TGTGCCAGCAGTGAGGGGACAGGGTTCACCGGGGAGCTGTTTTTT.

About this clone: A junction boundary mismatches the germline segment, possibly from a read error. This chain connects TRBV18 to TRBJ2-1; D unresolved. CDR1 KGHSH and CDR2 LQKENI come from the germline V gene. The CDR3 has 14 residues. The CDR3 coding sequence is TGTGCTAGCTCACTCTCGGGCGCTGACAATGAGCAGTTCTTC. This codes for CASSLSGADNEQFF.

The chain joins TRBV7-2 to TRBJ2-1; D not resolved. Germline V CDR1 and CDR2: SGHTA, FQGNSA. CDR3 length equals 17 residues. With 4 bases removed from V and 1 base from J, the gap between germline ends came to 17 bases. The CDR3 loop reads CASSWPNGFKSYNEQFF. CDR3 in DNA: TGTGCCAGCAGCTGGCCGAATGGCTTCAAATCCTACAATGAGCAGTTCTTC.

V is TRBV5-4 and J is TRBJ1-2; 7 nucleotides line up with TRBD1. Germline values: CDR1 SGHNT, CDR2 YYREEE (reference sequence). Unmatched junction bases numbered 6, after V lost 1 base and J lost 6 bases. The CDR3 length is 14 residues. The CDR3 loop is CASSLLLGGNGYTF. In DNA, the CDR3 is TGTGCCAGCAGCTTGTTGTTAGGGGGCAATGGCTACACCTTC.

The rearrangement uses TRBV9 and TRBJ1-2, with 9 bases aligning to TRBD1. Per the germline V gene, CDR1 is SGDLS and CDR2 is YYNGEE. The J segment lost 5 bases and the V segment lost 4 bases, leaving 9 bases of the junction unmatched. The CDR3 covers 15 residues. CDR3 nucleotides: TGTGCCAGCAGCTTCACGACAGGGGGATCTTATGGCTACACCTTC. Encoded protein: CASSFTTGGSYGYTF.

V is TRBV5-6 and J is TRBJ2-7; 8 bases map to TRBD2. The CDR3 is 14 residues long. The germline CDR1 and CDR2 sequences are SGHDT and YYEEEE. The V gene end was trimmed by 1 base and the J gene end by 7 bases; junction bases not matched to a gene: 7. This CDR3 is CASSLKRGRGEQYF. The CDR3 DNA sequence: TGTGCCAGCAGCTTGAAGCGGGGGAGAGGGGAGCAGTACTTC.

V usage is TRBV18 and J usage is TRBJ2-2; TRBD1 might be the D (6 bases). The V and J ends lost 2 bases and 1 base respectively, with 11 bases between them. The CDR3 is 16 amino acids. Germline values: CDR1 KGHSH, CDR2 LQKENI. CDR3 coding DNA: TGTGCCAGCTCACCATCAGACAGGCAGAACACCGGGGAGCTGTTTTTT. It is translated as CASSPSDRQNTGELFF.

CDR3 bases: TGTGCCAGCTGGAGGACAGGCTGGGGCTATGGCTACACCTTC. This translates into CASWRTGWGYGYTF. The V gene is TRBV6-6, the J gene TRBJ1-2, with TRBD1 identical over 7 bases. CDR3 length: 14 amino acids. The trim removed 8 bases at V and 4 bases at J, leaving 10 bases unmatched. CDR1 MNHNY and CDR2 SVGAGI come from the germline V gene (reference sequence).

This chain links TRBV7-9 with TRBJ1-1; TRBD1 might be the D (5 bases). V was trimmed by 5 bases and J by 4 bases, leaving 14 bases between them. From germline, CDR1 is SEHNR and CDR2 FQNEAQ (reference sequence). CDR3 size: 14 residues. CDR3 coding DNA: TGTGCCAGCAGCAGAAGCAGGGTCGGCACTGAAGCTTTCTTT. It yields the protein CASSRSRVGTEAFF. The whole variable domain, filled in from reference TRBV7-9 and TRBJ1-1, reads DTGVSQNPRHKITKRGQNVTFRCDPISEHNRLYWYRQTLGQGPEFLTYFQNEAQLEKSRLLSDRFSAERPKGSFSTLEIQRTEQGDSAMYLCASSRSRVGTEAFFGQGTRLTVV.

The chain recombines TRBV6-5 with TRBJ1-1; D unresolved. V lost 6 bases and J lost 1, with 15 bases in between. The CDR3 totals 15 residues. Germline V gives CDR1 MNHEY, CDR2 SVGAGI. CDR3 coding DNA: TGTGCCAGCAGGGAGGGTCCGGATCAGAACACTGAAGCTTTCTTT. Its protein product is CASREGPDQNTEAFF.

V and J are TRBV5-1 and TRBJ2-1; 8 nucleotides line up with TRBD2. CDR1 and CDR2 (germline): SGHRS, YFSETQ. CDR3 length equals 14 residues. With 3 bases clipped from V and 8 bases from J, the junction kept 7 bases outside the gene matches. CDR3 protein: CASSSGLVRDEQFF. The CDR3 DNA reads TGCGCCAGCAGCTCGGGACTAGTTAGGGATGAGCAGTTCTTC.

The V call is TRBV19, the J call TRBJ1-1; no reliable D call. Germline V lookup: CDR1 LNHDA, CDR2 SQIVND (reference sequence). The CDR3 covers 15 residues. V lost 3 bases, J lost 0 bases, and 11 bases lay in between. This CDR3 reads CASSIRGNMNTEAFF. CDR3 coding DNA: TGTGCCAGTAGTATTCGGGGAAACATGAACACTGAAGCTTTCTTT.

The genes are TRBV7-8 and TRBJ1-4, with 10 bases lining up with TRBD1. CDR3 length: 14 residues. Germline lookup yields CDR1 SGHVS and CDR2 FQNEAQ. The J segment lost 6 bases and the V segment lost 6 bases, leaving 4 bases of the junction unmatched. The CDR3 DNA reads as TGTGCCAGCAGAACCGGGACAGGGGATGAAAAACTGTTTTTT. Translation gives CASRTGTGDEKLFF.

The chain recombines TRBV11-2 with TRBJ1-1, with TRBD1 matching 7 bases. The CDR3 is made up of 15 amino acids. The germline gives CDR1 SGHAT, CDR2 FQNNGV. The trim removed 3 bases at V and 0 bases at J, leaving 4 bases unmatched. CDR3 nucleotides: TGTGCCAGCAGCTTTACAGGGGCCATGAACACTGAAGCTTTCTTT. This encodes CASSFTGAMNTEAFF.

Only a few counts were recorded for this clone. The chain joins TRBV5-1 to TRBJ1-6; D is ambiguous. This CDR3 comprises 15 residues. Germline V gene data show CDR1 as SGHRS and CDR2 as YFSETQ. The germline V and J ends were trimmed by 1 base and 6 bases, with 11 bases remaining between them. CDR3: CASSLNNRGNSPLHF. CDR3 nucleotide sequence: TGCGCCAGCAGCTTGAATAACCGAGGTAATTCACCCCTCCACTTT.

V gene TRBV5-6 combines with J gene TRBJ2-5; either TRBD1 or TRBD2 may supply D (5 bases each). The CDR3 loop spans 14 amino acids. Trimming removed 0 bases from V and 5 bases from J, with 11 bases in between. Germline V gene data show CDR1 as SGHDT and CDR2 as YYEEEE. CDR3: CASSLVWGSETQYF. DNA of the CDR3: TGTGCCAGCAGCTTGGTTTGGGGGTCGGAGACCCAGTACTTC.